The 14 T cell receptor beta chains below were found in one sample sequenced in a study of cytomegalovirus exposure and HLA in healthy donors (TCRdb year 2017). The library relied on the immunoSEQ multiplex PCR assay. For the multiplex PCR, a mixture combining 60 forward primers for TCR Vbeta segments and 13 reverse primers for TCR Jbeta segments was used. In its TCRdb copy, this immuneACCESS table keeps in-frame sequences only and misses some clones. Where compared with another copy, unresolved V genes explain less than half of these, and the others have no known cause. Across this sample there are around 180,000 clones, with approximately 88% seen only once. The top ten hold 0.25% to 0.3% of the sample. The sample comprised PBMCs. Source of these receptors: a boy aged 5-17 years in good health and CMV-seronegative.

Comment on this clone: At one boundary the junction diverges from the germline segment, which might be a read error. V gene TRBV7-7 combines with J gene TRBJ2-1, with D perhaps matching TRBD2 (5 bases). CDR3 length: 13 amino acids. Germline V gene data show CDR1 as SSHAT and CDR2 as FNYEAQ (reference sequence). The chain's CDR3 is CASSLRLYNEQFF. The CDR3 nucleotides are TGTGCTAGCAGCCTGAGACTATACAATGAGCAGTTCTTC.

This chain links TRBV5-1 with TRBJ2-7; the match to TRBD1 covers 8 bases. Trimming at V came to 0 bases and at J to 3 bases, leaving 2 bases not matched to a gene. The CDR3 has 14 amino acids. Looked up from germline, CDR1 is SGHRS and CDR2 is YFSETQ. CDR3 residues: CASSLGGQGYEQYF. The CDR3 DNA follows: TGCGCCAGCAGCTTGGGAGGACAGGGCTACGAGCAGTACTTC.

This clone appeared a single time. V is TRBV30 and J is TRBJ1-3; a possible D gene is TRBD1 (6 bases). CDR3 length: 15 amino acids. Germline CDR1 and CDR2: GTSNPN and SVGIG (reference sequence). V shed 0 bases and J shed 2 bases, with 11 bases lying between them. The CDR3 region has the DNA TGTGCCTGGAGTGTCGGGGCAGGGGCTGGAAACACCATATATTTT. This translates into CAWSVGAGAGNTIYF. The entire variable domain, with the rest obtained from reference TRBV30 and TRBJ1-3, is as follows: SQTIHQWPATLVQPVGSPLSLECTVEGTSNPNLYWYRQAAGRGLQLLFYSVGIGQISSEVPQNLSASRPQDRQFILSSKKLLLSDSGFYLCAWSVGAGAGNTIYFGEGSWLTVV.

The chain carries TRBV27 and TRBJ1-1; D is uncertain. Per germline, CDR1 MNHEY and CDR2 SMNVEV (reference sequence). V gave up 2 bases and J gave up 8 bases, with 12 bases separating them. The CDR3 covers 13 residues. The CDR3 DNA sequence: TGTGCCAGCAGTTTACACTCAACAGAGGAAGCTTTCTTT. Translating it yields CASSLHSTEEAFF.

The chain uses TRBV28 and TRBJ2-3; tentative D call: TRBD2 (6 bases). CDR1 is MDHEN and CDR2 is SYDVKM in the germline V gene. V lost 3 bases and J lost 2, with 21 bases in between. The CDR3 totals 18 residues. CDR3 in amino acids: CASSFISPRRGPTDTQYF. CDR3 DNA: TGTGCCAGCAGTTTTATCTCTCCGAGGAGGGGACCCACAGATACGCAGTATTTT.

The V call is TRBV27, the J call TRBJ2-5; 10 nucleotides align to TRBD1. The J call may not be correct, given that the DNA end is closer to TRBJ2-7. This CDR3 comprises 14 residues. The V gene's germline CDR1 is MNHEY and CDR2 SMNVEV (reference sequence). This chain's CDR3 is CASTPGQGSYEQYF. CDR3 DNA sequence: TGTGCCAGCACTCCGGGACAGGGGTCTTACGAGCAGTACTTC.

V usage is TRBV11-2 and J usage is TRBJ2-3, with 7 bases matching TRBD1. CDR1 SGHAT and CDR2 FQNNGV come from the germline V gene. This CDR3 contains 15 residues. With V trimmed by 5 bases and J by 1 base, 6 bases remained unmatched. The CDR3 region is CASSPGTVRTDTQYF. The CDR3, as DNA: TGTGCCAGCAGCCCCGGGACAGTTCGCACAGATACGCAGTATTTT.

The DNA of the CDR3 is TGTGCCAGTAAGGTCTGGACAGAGAACTATGGCTACACCTTC. Translation: CASKVWTENYGYTF. The chain joins TRBV19 to TRBJ1-2, with TRBD1 as a possible D gene (6 bases). CDR1 is LNHDA and CDR2 is SQIVND in the germline V gene (reference sequence). This CDR3 contains 14 residues. V gave up 7 bases and J gave up 2 bases, with 14 bases separating them.

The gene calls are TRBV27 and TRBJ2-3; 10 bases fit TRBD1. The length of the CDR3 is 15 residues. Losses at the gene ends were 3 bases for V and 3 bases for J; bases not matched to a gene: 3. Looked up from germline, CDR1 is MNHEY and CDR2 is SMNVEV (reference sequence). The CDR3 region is CASSLGQGSTDTQYF. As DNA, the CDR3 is TGTGCCAGCAGTTTGGGACAGGGGTCTACAGATACGCAGTATTTT.

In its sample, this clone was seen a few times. As DNA, the CDR3 is TGTGCCAGTAGTATTGTTGCTAGCGGCTTTCTGAACGAGCAGTACTTC. Its translation is CASSIVASGFLNEQYF. The chain joins TRBV19 to TRBJ2-7; 7 nucleotides line up with TRBD2. This CDR3 has 16 residues. The germline V gene encodes CDR1 LNHDA and CDR2 SQIVND (reference sequence). J lost 5 bases, V lost 3 bases, and 13 bases had no gene match.

CDR3 bases: TGTGCCAGCAGCTCCAACCTAGCGGGAGCCCCCTACGAGCAGTACTTC. This gives the protein CASSSNLAGAPYEQYF. The chain joins TRBV7-9 to TRBJ2-7, with 10 nucleotides matching TRBD2. The V gene end was trimmed by 4 bases and the J gene end by 2 bases; junction bases not matched to a gene: 8. The CDR3 loop spans 16 amino acids. Looked up from germline, CDR1 is SEHNR and CDR2 is FQNEAQ (reference sequence). Full variable domain (rest looked up from reference TRBV7-9 and TRBJ2-7): DTGVSQNPRHKITKRGQNVTFRCDPISEHNRLYWYRQTLGQGPEFLTYFQNEAQLEKSRLLSDRFSAERPKGSFSTLEIQRTEQGDSAMYLCASSSNLAGAPYEQYFGPGTRLTVT.

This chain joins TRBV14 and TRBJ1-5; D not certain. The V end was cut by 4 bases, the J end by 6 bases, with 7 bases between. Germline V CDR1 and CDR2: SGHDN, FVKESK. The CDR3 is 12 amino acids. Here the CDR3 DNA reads TGTGCCAGCAGCCTCGGTGGTCAGCCCCAGCATTTT. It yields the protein CASSLGGQPQHF.

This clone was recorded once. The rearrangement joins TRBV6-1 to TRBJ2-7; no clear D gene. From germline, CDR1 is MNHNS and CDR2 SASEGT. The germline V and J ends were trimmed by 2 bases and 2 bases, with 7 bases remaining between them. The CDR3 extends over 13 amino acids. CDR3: CASSEHETYEQYF. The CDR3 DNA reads TGTGCCAGCAGTGAACATGAGACCTACGAGCAGTACTTC.

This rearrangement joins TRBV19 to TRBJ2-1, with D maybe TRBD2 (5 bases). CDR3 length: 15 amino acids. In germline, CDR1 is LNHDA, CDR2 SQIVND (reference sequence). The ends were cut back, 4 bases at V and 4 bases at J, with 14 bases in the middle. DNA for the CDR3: TGTGCCAGTAGTAAGTCCCTCGGGAAGTACAATGAGCAGTTCTTC. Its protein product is CASSKSLGKYNEQFF.